The T cell receptor (beta chain) under discussion was sequenced for a study of T cells after yellow fever vaccination. General study results and limits: The booster saw the reappearance of most primary-vaccination clones (about 95% CD4, around 90% CD8).

Many counts were recorded for this clonotype. Its matching antigen is unknown. TCRdb re-called the 5' RACE reads with MiXCR, one entry per CDR3 protein. Among some 160,000 distinct CDR3 sequences listed, 6.5% to 8.5% were seen once. Germline lookup yields CDR1 DFQATT and CDR2 SNEGSKA (reference sequence). This CDR3 is built from 11 residues. The sample here was CD4+ T cells sorted from PBMCs, taken about 5 days after the first yellow fever vaccination. This TCR came from a man aged 18 to 30 who received the YFV17D yellow fever vaccine. The chain uses TRBV20-1 and TRBJ1-1; D gene uncertain. CDR3 sequence: CGADMNTEAFF. CDR3 DNA: TGCGGAGCCGATATGAACACTGAAGCTTTCTTT.